These 30 T cell receptor beta chains came from one sample sequenced in a study of blood T cells in healthy people across ages. With a J-beta primer mix and a sample-barcoded 5' primer, a second PCR ran about 7 to 12 cycles. MiXCR, run by TCRdb on the 5' RACE reads, gives a single entry per CDR3 protein. Here the sample spans around 870,000 distinct CDR3 sequences, about 28% being singletons. Input material: blood. The receptors shown here come from an elderly woman in good health.

Comments on this clonotype: The junction does not match germline at one end; this may be a read error. The chain is built from TRBV11-2 and TRBJ2-4; D not resolved. The last part of the DNA fits TRBJ2-7 better; the J call may be wrong. There are 13 residues in the CDR3. The germline V gene encodes CDR1 SGHAT and CDR2 FQNNGV. CDR3 bases: TGTGCCACCAGCTTCACAGACTCCTTCGAGCAGTACTTC. It is translated as CATSFTDSFEQYF.

V and J are TRBV20-1 and TRBJ2-7, with D maybe TRBD2 (5 bases). The J call may be faulty, since TRBJ2-5 better matches the DNA end. CDR1 and CDR2 (germline): DFQATT, SNEGSKA (reference sequence). CDR3 size: 14 residues. The DNA of the CDR3 is TGCAGTGCTAGAGAAAGGACGGGGTGGGAGACCCAGTACTTC. Translated: CSARERTGWETQYF.

This clonotype was counted at least ten times. The chain combines TRBV6-6 with TRBJ2-3, with TRBD1 matching 7 bases. The V gene's germline CDR1 is MNHNY and CDR2 SVGAGI (reference sequence). The J segment lost 0 bases and the V segment lost 5 bases, leaving 8 bases of the junction unmatched. The CDR3 is made up of 16 amino acids. CDR3 DNA: TGTGCCAGCAGTCGACAGGGTGAATCCAGCACAGATACGCAGTATTTT. Residues: CASSRQGESSTDTQYF.

In this sample, this clonotype turned up a few times. This clone may be a read error of a much larger clone one base away. The rearrangement uses TRBV11-3 and TRBJ2-1; D unclear. The CDR3 is 14 residues long. CDR1 is SGHNT and CDR2 is YENEEA in the germline V gene. DNA of the CDR3: TGTGCCGGCAGCGCTCGCCCCAGTATGAATGAGCAGTTCTTC. It specifies CAGSARPSMNEQFF.

The rearrangement uses TRBV20-1 and TRBJ2-7; D may be TRBD1 (5 bases). Trimming removed 3 bases from V and 0 bases from J, with 9 bases in between. The CDR3 is made up of 13 amino acids. Germline V gives CDR1 DFQATT, CDR2 SNEGSKA (reference sequence). DNA of the CDR3: TGCAGTGCTAGCAGGGCGAGCTCCTACGAGCAGTACTTC. It codes for CSASRASSYEQYF.

With regard to this clonotype: This may be a read error: a much more frequent sequence differs by one nucleotide. The J gene is TRBJ2-6, the V gene TRBV7-8, with a weak D call TRBD2 (6 bases). Per germline, CDR1 SGHVS and CDR2 FQNEAQ. CDR3 length: 15 amino acids. The CDR3 sequence: CASTFGGSGANVRTF. The CDR3 DNA reads TGTGCCAGCACCTTTGGGGGGTCCGGGGCCAACGTCCGGACTTTC.

This clonotype has at least ten counts. The chain has TRBV7-2 and TRBJ1-6; D unresolved. Trimming cost V 3 bases and J 10 bases, with 7 bases left between them. Germline V lookup: CDR1 SGHTA, CDR2 FQGNSA. The CDR3 is made up of 12 amino acids. The chain's CDR3 is CASSFMTSPLHF. CDR3 nucleotide sequence: TGTGCCAGCAGCTTTATGACGTCACCCCTCCACTTT.

The chain combines TRBV14 with TRBJ2-5; D perhaps matches TRBD2 (6 bases). The J call may be in error: the DNA end matches TRBJ2-7 better. Germline V gene sequence: CDR1 SGHDN, CDR2 FVKESK. The CDR3 loop spans 11 amino acids. The CDR3, as DNA: TGTGCCAGCAGCCCAGCGGGCGAGCAGTACTTC. This sequence encodes CASSPAGEQYF.

This clonotype was detected a few times. V gene TRBV2 combines with J gene TRBJ2-1; 7 bases fit TRBD1. V dropped 6 bases and J dropped 9; count of bases not matched to a gene: 5. CDR1 SNHLY and CDR2 FYNNEI come from the germline V gene. This CDR3 has 12 amino acids. CDR3 DNA: TGTGCCAGCAGATCCACAGGGGTTGAGCAGTTCTTC. It specifies CASRSTGVEQFF.

This clonotype was observed a handful of times. The junction departs from the called germline gene at one end, perhaps through a read error. The CDR3 here is CASSVAGSAEAFF. The DNA for the CDR3 is TGTGCCAGCAGCGTAGCAGGGTCCGCTGAAGCTTTCTTT. The chain joins TRBV7-9 to TRBJ1-1, with a weak D call TRBD1 (5 bases). Germline V lookup: CDR1 SEHNR, CDR2 FQNEAQ (reference sequence). The CDR3 loop spans 13 amino acids.

With respect to this clonotype: Just one base apart from a much larger clone, this may be a read error. The J gene is TRBJ2-3, the V gene TRBV11-2; D might be TRBD2 (5 bases). Germline assignment: CDR1 SGHAT and CDR2 FQNNGV. The germline V and J ends were trimmed by 5 bases and 4 bases, with 16 bases remaining between them. This CDR3 is built from 15 residues. CDR3 bases: TGTGCCAGCAGCCCCTCATTTCGGGAAGCAGATACGCAGTATTTT. Translated: CASSPSFREADTQYF.

J is TRBJ1-5 and V is TRBV6-2 or TRBV6-3; TRBD1 aligns across 9 bases. The V and J ends lost 6 bases and 2 bases, in that order; junction bases with no gene match: 8. Per germline, CDR1 MNHEY and CDR2 SVGEGT. The CDR3 is made up of 16 amino acids. The CDR3 DNA sequence: TGTGCCAGCAGCTCCGGGACAGGGACCGGCAATCAGCCCCAGCATTTT. This gives the protein CASSSGTGTGNQPQHF.

Remarks on this clonotype: Just one base apart from a much larger clone, this may be a read error. The chain couples TRBV6-2 or TRBV6-3 to TRBJ2-5; TRBD2 agrees at 7 bases. From germline, CDR1 is MNHEY and CDR2 SVGEGT. CDR3 length equals 15 residues. The CDR3 spells CASSTPRDYQETRYF. The CDR3 nucleotides are TGTGCCAGCAGTACTCCCCGGGACTACCAAGAGACCCGGTACTTC.

In its sample, this clonotype was seen a few times. This chain joins TRBV10-3 and TRBJ2-7; maybe TRBD1 (5 bases). The germline V and J ends were trimmed by 10 bases and 0 bases, with 7 bases remaining between them. The CDR3 contains 11 residues. CDR1 and CDR2 from the germline V gene are ENHRY and SYGVKD. CDR3 loop: CATRASYEQYF. Here the CDR3 DNA reads TGTGCCACCAGGGCCTCCTACGAGCAGTACTTC.

In DNA form, the CDR3 reads TGTGCCAGCAGTTCCCCGGGACTAGCGGGGGGAATGACAGATACGCAGTATTTT. It is translated as CASSSPGLAGGMTDTQYF. This chain joins TRBV28 and TRBJ2-3; 15 nucleotides line up with TRBD2. This CDR3 spans 18 amino acids. Germline V gene lookup returns CDR1 MDHEN and CDR2 SYDVKM. Trimming at V came to 4 bases and at J to 3 bases, leaving 8 bases not matched to a gene.

About this clonotype itself: Relative to the germline gene, one junction end is altered; a read error may explain this. The chain is built from TRBV7-2 and TRBJ1-2; 7 nucleotides agree with TRBD1. The CDR3 is 15 residues long. Per the germline V gene, CDR1 is SGHTA and CDR2 is FQGNSA. The CDR3 bases are TGTGTCAGCAGCTTAGAGGTCACAGGGGAAGGCGGCTACACCTTC. Translating gives CVSSLEVTGEGGYTF.

The rearrangement joins TRBV7-2 to TRBJ1-1, with D maybe TRBD1 (6 bases). The ends were cut back, 1 base at V and 7 bases at J, with 13 bases in the middle. The germline gives CDR1 SGHTA, CDR2 FQGNSA. The CDR3 runs to 14 residues. The CDR3 region is CASSLVGGRNEAFF. In DNA, the CDR3 is TGTGCCAGCAGCTTAGTTGGGGGGCGTAATGAAGCTTTCTTT. The full variable domain, rest sourced from reference TRBV7-2 and TRBJ1-1, is GAGVSQSPSNKVTEKGKDVELRCDPISGHTALYWYRQSLGQGLEFLIYFQGNSAPDKSGLPSDRFSAERTGGSVSTLTIQRTQQEDSAVYLCASSLVGGRNEAFFGQGTRLTVV.

This clonotype has a handful of counts. The chain couples TRBV11-2 to TRBJ2-1; 9 bases fit TRBD2. This CDR3 region has 15 residues. Germline CDR1 is SGHAT and CDR2 is FQNNGV. V trimming: 4 bases; J trimming: 3 bases; junction bases outside the gene matches: 4. The CDR3 nucleotides read TGTGCCAGCAGCTCAACTAGCGGGCTCTACAATGAGCAGTTCTTC. Translation gives CASSSTSGLYNEQFF.

On this clonotype itself: It may be a read error: a sequence one base away is much more abundant. The chain joins TRBV5-1 to TRBJ2-1; D gene ambiguous. This CDR3 region has 14 residues. Germline CDR1 is SGHRS and CDR2 is YFSETQ. Here the CDR3 reads CVSSLAGGTNEQFF. The CDR3 DNA is TGCGTCAGCAGCTTGGCCGGCGGCACTAATGAGCAGTTCTTC. The complete variable domain, with remaining parts taken from reference TRBV5-1 and TRBJ2-1, reads KAGVTQTPRYLIKTRGQQVTLSCSPISGHRSVSWYQQTPGQGLQFLFEYFSETQRNKGNFPGRFSGRQFSNSRSEMNVSTLELGDSALYLCVSSLAGGTNEQFFGPGTRLTVL.

With respect to this clonotype: Given a much more abundant clone one base away, this may be a read error. V and J are TRBV20-1 and TRBJ2-4; D gene unclear. The J call could be wrong; TRBJ2-7 is a better fit for the DNA end. The CDR3 is made up of 12 amino acids. CDR1 and CDR2 from the germline V gene are DFQATT and SNEGSKA (reference sequence). For the CDR3, the DNA is TGCAGTGCTAGAGGTTCCCGCTACGAGCAGTACTTC. It translates to CSARGSRYEQYF.

The chain employs TRBV6-5 and TRBJ1-1, with a weak D call TRBD1 (6 bases). The CDR3 spans 15 residues. Germline V gene sequence: CDR1 MNHEY, CDR2 SVGAGI. Trimming cost V 0 bases and J 8 bases, with 16 bases left between them. The CDR3 DNA reads as TGTGCCAGCAGTTACTCGTTAGGGAGGGGGGACGAAGCTTTCTTT. It yields the protein CASSYSLGRGDEAFF.

The J gene is TRBJ1-6, the V gene TRBV7-9; D is possibly TRBD1 (6 bases). The germline V and J ends were trimmed by 4 bases and 0 bases, with 16 bases remaining between them. CDR3 length: 18 amino acids. Germline CDR1 is SEHNR and CDR2 is FQNEAQ (reference sequence). The CDR3 reads CASSYGTTGNSYNSPLHF. The CDR3 nucleotides are TGTGCCAGCAGCTATGGGACTACAGGGAACTCCTATAATTCACCCCTCCACTTT.

This clonotype has ten or more counts. The chain employs TRBV12-3 or TRBV12-4 and TRBJ1-2, with a possible D match to TRBD1 (6 bases). This CDR3 is 13 amino acids long. Trimming removed 6 bases at V and 3 bases at J, with 11 bases between. DNA of the CDR3: TGTGCCAGCAGACCTACAGGGTACTATGGCTACACCTTC. Translating it yields CASRPTGYYGYTF.

This clonotype was detected ten times or more. The chain recombines TRBV7-2 with TRBJ1-2, with 10 bases matching TRBD1. V lost 1 base, J lost 2 bases, and 10 bases stayed unmatched. Germline V gives CDR1 SGHTA, CDR2 FQGNSA. This CDR3 contains 18 residues. DNA for the CDR3: TGTGCCAGCAGCTTAGAGTCGACAGGGGGCGCTGTCAACTATGGCTACACCTTC. Translation: CASSLESTGGAVNYGYTF.

This clonotype was seen repeatedly, ten times or more. The gene calls are TRBV10-3 and TRBJ2-3; D is possibly TRBD2 (7 bases). Germline lookup yields CDR1 ENHRY and CDR2 SYGVKD. This CDR3 has 13 residues. The germline V and J ends were trimmed by 6 bases and 2 bases, with 9 bases remaining between them. In DNA, the CDR3 is TGTGCCATCAGGGGGGGGGCCACAGATACGCAGTATTTT. This translates into CAIRGGATDTQYF.

V is TRBV20-1 and J is TRBJ2-5, with 7 bases fitting TRBD1. Germline trimming cut 5 bases from V and 0 bases from J; bases unmatched to any gene: 9. This CDR3 region has 15 residues. Germline V gives CDR1 DFQATT, CDR2 SNEGSKA (reference sequence). The CDR3 loop is CSAPPPGQYQETQYF. For the CDR3, the DNA is TGCAGTGCTCCTCCCCCGGGACAGTACCAAGAGACCCAGTACTTC.

This clonotype was seen a handful of times. This could be a read error, since a much larger clone is one nucleotide away. The chain recombines TRBV7-9 with TRBJ2-7, with TRBD1 identical over 7 bases. Germline CDR1 reads SEHNR; CDR2 reads FQNEAQ (reference sequence). V trimming: 1 base; J trimming: 7 bases; junction bases outside the gene matches: 10. The CDR3 has 15 residues. The DNA of the CDR3 is TGTGCCAGCAGCTTAGTAGGGACAGCCTACAATGAGCAGTACTTC. Amino acid sequence: CASSLVGTAYNEQYF.

This clonotype was picked up one time. Just one base apart from a much larger clone, this may be a read error. V gene TRBV12-3 or TRBV12-4 combines with J gene TRBJ2-5; D is undetermined. The end of the DNA is better explained by TRBJ2-1, so the J call may be wrong. There are 13 residues in the CDR3. The CDR3 nucleotides are TGTGCCAGCAGAGTGGCCGGTCAAGAGACCCAGTTCTTC. Amino acids: CASRVAGQETQFF.

V and J are TRBV12-3 or TRBV12-4 and TRBJ2-1; D unclear. There are 15 residues in the CDR3. V shed 5 bases and J shed 2 bases, with 13 bases lying between them. This chain's CDR3 is CASSPSGLTYNEQFF. DNA of the CDR3: TGTGCCAGCAGTCCATCCGGTTTAACCTACAATGAGCAGTTCTTC.

As concerns this clonotype: Since a much larger clone is just one base distant, this may be a read error. V is TRBV7-2 and J is TRBJ2-1; D tentatively reads TRBD1 or TRBD2 (6 bases each). The germline V gene encodes CDR1 SGHTA and CDR2 FQGNSA. Trimming cost V 6 bases and J 13 bases, with 22 bases left between them. This CDR3 spans 14 amino acids. DNA for the CDR3: TGTGCCAGCAGTCCTGGGGGCGTTCGGGAGACCCAGTTCTTC. It encodes CASSPGGVRETQFF.